This TCR beta chain was captured in a study of blood T cell repertoires in COVID-19. Background on the study: From T cells, B-cell-depleted T cells, or PBMCs came the material, which was cDNA or gDNA.

The protocol was immunoSEQ multiplex PCR, while the TCRdb copy is restricted to in-frame clones and leaves out a portion. The profile shows tens of thousands of clones, 65% to 90% of them singletons. CDR3 length: 16 residues. With 0 bases removed from V and 6 bases from J, the gap between germline ends came to 15 bases. Germline values: CDR1 SGHRS, CDR2 YFSETQ. This clonotype was obtained from a human donor in a cohort sampled during active COVID-19. The V gene is TRBV5-1, the J gene TRBJ1-4; no definite D call. The material sequenced was peripheral blood. The CDR3 spells CASSLAPPPVDEKLFF. The CDR3 nucleotides are TGCGCCAGCAGCTTGGCCCCCCCTCCCGTTGATGAAAAACTGTTTTTT.